These T cell receptor beta chains were read from a single sample in a study of cytomegalovirus exposure and HLA in healthy donors. Repertoires were generated with immunoSEQ multiplex PCR, while TCRdb's copy carries only in-frame clones and drops some. The repertoire holds 150,000 to 200,000 clones, with roughly 77% as singletons. The sequencing sample was made of PBMCs. The receptors shown here come from a male donor in good health and CMV-seropositive. Each CDR3 is given without its conserved first and last residue.

>TRBV5-4|.
ASSLHPYEQY
>TRBV6-6|TRBJ2-3
ASSNTDTQY
>TRBV18|TRBJ2-5
ASSPGQHQETQY
>TRBV6-5|TRBJ1-5
ASSEGARLEH
>TRBV18|TRBJ1-4
ASSPQTTGGGEKLF
>TRBV7-3|TRBJ1-2
ASSFGGNYGYT
>TRBV12-2|TRBJ1-1
ASRLVEGAEEDMNTEAF
>TRBV7-2|TRBJ1-5
ASSFTGGGGNQPQH
>TRBV7-2|TRBJ2-2
ASSPRTGAYTGELF
>TRBV7-2|TRBJ2-5
ASSSGTLKETQY
>TRBV4-1|TRBJ2-7
ASSQGPLAGGTY
>TRBV10-3|TRBJ2-3
AISRTRLAGVRTDTQY
>TRBV7-9|TRBJ1-5
ASSADRPDQPQH
>TRBV4-3|TRBJ2-1
ASSQRAGTGRGNEQF
>TRBV4-3|TRBJ1-5
ASSQGRQGNQPQH
>TRBV27|TRBJ2-1
ASSLGGTYNEQF
>TRBV7-2|TRBJ1-1
ASSQQVNTEAF
>TRBV29-1|TRBJ2-5
SVLPPGTQY
>TRBV21-1|TRBJ1-3
ASSKTGIIY
>TRBV7-2|TRBJ2-7
ASSLAGTSGYEQY
>TRBV5-1|TRBJ1-4
ASSLSRGERRNEKLF
>TRBV6-5|TRBJ2-7
ASSRGTEVSYEQY
>TRBV6-5|TRBJ2-1
ASSYQAPLAYNEQF
>TRBV6-5|TRBJ1-6
ASSYSVRGFSPLH
>TRBV5-6|.
ASSLSAYEQY
>TRBV19|TRBJ1-5
ASSKGLGSNQPQH
>TRBV27|TRBJ1-4
ASSSVLRGEKLF
>TRBV4-1|TRBJ1-2
ASSQVGATGGYT
>TRBV6-6|.
ASSEKYEQY
>TRBV2|TRBJ1-6
ASRIDGLRNSPLH
>TRBV19|TRBJ1-1
ASSMDRGNTEAF
>TRBV6-5|TRBJ1-1
ASSETGGNTEAF
>TRBV5-1|TRBJ2-7
ATSAGQGAYEQY
>TRBV7-2|TRBJ2-2
ASSSRGATGELF
>TRBV19|TRBJ1-5
ASSAAPGTGNSNQPQH
>TRBV18|TRBJ1-4
ASSPSESATNEKLF
>TRBV15|TRBJ2-1
ATSRDGRPQGEQF
>TRBV27|TRBJ2-5
ASSLGGSSGRRKTQY
>TRBV25-1|TRBJ1-1
ASQFGTGVEAF
>TRBV6-5|TRBJ2-3
ASSSGTSPDTQY